This T cell receptor (beta chain) comes out of a study of blood T cell repertoires in COVID-19. Study details: Acute-phase and convalescent COVID-19 samples originated in the United States, Italy and Spain. The cDNA or gDNA used as material had been derived from T cells, B-cell-depleted T cells, or PBMCs.

The CDR3 is 13 residues long. Trimming removed 3 bases from V and 5 bases from J, with 8 bases in between. In the original processing: Researchers report that nucleated cell counts were estimated from reference gene primer amplification. Clones were sequenced by immunoSEQ multiplex PCR, and TCRdb holds only the in-frame ones, with some missing. V and J calls and clone size are as listed in that table; D and trimming were resolved from the DNA. This table holds fewer than 150,000 clones, roughly four fifths found once. V is TRBV12-3 or TRBV12-4 and J is TRBJ2-1; a possible D gene is TRBD2 (5 bases). This clonotype was sampled from a human donor in a cohort sampled during active COVID-19. Specimen: peripheral blood. The CDR3 region has the DNA TGTGCCAGCAGTTTCGAGGGCAACAATGAGCAGTTCTTC. Translating it yields CASSFEGNNEQFF.